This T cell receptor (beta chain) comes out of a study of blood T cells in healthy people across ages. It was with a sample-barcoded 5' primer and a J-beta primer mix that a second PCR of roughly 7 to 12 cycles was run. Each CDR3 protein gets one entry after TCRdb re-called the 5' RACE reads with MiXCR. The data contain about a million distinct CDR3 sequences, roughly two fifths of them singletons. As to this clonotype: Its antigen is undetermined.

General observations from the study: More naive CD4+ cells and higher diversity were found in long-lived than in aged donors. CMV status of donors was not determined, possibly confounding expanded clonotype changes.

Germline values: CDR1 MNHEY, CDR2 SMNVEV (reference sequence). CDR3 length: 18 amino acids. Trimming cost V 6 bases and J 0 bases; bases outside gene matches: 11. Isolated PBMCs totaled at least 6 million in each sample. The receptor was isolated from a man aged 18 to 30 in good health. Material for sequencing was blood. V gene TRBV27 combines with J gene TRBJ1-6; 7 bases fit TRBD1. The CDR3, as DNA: TGTGCCAGCAGCCTCGGCAAGGGGGCATACTCCTATAATTCACCCCTCCACTTT. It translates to CASSLGKGAYSYNSPLHF.